The next 14 T cell receptor beta chains were all read from a single sample in a study of cytomegalovirus exposure and HLA in healthy donors. The PCR used 60 Vbeta and 13 Jbeta primers. Only in-frame clones appear in the TCRdb table, and some are missing; sequencing was by immunoSEQ multiplex PCR. The data show 100,000 to 150,000 clones, around 77% seen once. The sample consisted of PBMCs. All receptors derive from a male donor in good health and CMV-seropositive.

The V gene is TRBV27, the J gene TRBJ2-5; 14 nucleotides agree with TRBD2. Unmatched junction bases numbered 7, after V lost 5 bases and J lost 5 bases. Per the germline V gene, CDR1 is MNHEY and CDR2 is SMNVEV (reference sequence). The CDR3 consists of 16 residues. DNA of the CDR3: TGTGCCAGCAGTCTCGGACTAGCGGGAGGAGGTGAGACCCAGTACTTC. Amino acid sequence: CASSLGLAGGGETQYF.

The chain employs TRBV19 and TRBJ2-7; 7 nucleotides agree with TRBD2. Unmatched junction bases numbered 5, after V lost 9 bases and J lost 3 bases. The CDR3 is made up of 12 amino acids. The V gene's germline CDR1 is LNHDA and CDR2 SQIVND (reference sequence). In DNA, the CDR3 is TGTGCCAGCCTAGCGGAAAACTACGAGCAGTACTTC. Translating gives CASLAENYEQYF. The whole variable domain, remainder taken from reference TRBV19 and TRBJ2-7, is DGGITQSPKYLFRKEGQNVTLSCEQNLNHDAMYWYRQDPGQGLRLIYYSQIVNDFQKGDIAEGYSVSREKKESFPLTVTSAQKNPTAFYLCASLAENYEQYFGPGTRLTVT.

The count of this clone is one. The rearrangement uses TRBV18 and TRBJ2-5, with 9 bases lining up with TRBD2. With V trimmed by 1 base and J by 4 bases, 4 bases remained unmatched. The CDR3 covers 15 residues. Looked up from germline, CDR1 is KGHSH and CDR2 is LQKENI. The CDR3, as DNA: TGTGCCAGCTCACCACTAGCGGGGGAGCGAGAGACCCAGTACTTC. Its translation is CASSPLAGERETQYF.

V gene TRBV2 combines with J gene TRBJ2-7, with TRBD1 matching 9 bases. The V gene end was trimmed by 7 bases and the J gene end by 1 base; junction bases not matched to a gene: 11. Looked up from germline, CDR1 is SNHLY and CDR2 is FYNNEI. The CDR3 sequence is 16 residues long. CDR3 in DNA: TGTGCCAGCACCGCGGACAGGGGCGTAAAGTCCTACGAGCAGTACTTC. Translation: CASTADRGVKSYEQYF.

This clone was counted many times. The chain recombines TRBV6-1 with TRBJ2-7; a possible D gene is TRBD2 (5 bases). This CDR3 has 15 residues. Germline V gene data show CDR1 as MNHNS and CDR2 as SASEGT. V was shortened by 1 base and J by 5 bases, with 15 bases between the two germline ends. Here the CDR3 reads CASSEEGTSSHEQYF. The CDR3 DNA sequence: TGTGCCAGCAGTGAAGAGGGCACTTCTAGCCACGAGCAGTACTTC.

The V call is TRBV25-1, the J call TRBJ2-4; TRBD1 aligns across 10 bases. V gave up 5 bases and J gave up 9 bases; unmatched junction bases: 13. This CDR3 is built from 16 residues. Germline assignment: CDR1 MGHDK and CDR2 SYGVNS. In nucleotides, the CDR3 is TGTGCCAGCAGTCAAACCTCGACAGGGGGCTTGGGCATTCAGTACTTC. Its protein is CASSQTSTGGLGIQYF.

This chain connects TRBV19 to TRBJ2-1; possibly TRBD1 for D (6 bases). Germline-derived CDR1 and CDR2 are LNHDA and SQIVND (reference sequence). The V end was cut by 3 bases, the J end by 0 bases, with 12 bases between. The CDR3 contains 16 residues. CDR3: CASSMVQGSSYNEQFF. As DNA, the CDR3 is TGTGCCAGTAGTATGGTACAGGGAAGCTCCTACAATGAGCAGTTCTTC. Variable domain in full (rest from reference TRBV19 and TRBJ2-1): DGGITQSPKYLFRKEGQNVTLSCEQNLNHDAMYWYRQDPGQGLRLIYYSQIVNDFQKGDIAEGYSVSREKKESFPLTVTSAQKNPTAFYLCASSMVQGSSYNEQFFGPGTRLTVL.

V is TRBV6-6 and J is TRBJ2-1, with D possibly matching TRBD2 (5 bases). The V gene lost 2 bases and the J gene lost 8 bases, with 19 bases spanning the gap. The CDR3 runs 16 residues. Germline CDR1 and CDR2: MNHNY and SVGAGI (reference sequence). This chain's CDR3 is CASSYQLGQEGDEQFF. DNA for the CDR3: TGTGCCAGCAGTTACCAACTAGGCCAAGAAGGTGATGAGCAGTTCTTC.

V and J are TRBV4-1 and TRBJ2-1; D not certain. The V and J ends lost 1 base and 0 bases respectively, with 10 bases between them. The germline CDR1 and CDR2 sequences are MGHRA and YSYEKL. The CDR3 contains 16 residues. In DNA form, the CDR3 reads TGCGCCAGCAGCCAAGCATCAGGTATCTCCTACAATGAGCAGTTCTTC. Protein sequence: CASSQASGISYNEQFF.

This chain joins TRBV30 and TRBJ2-7, with TRBD1 matching 7 bases. The germline CDR1 and CDR2 sequences are GTSNPN and SVGIG (reference sequence). CDR3 length equals 15 residues. V lost 0 bases and J lost 5; bases outside the gene matches: 10. This CDR3 is CAWSVHRQGTNEQYF. The CDR3 DNA reads TGTGCCTGGAGTGTACATAGACAGGGAACTAACGAGCAGTACTTC.

The chain recombines TRBV29-1 with TRBJ1-1; D is possibly TRBD1 (5 bases). Looked up from germline, CDR1 is SQVTM and CDR2 is ANQGSEA. V was clipped by 4 bases and J by 2 bases, with 8 bases between them. The CDR3 runs to 12 residues. CDR3 bases: TGCAGCGTTGTAGGGGTCAACACTGAAGCTTTCTTT. Amino acids: CSVVGVNTEAFF.

The chain combines TRBV11-3 with TRBJ2-2; D remains unclear. This CDR3 comprises 13 residues. V lost 4 bases and J 6 bases, leaving 9 bases between the germline ends. The V gene's germline CDR1 is SGHNT and CDR2 YENEEA. The CDR3 bases are TGTGCCAGCAGCTCTACTCGTTCCGGGGAGCTGTTTTTT. It is translated as CASSSTRSGELFF.

The chain has TRBV7-9 and TRBJ2-3; a weak D match, TRBD2 (6 bases). Germline CDR1 reads SEHNR; CDR2 reads FQNEAQ (reference sequence). The CDR3 spans 13 residues. Trimming took 8 bases from V and 4 from J, leaving 13 bases between them. As DNA, the CDR3 is TGTGCCAGCCGCAGGAGGGACCCAGATACGCAGTATTTT. This sequence encodes CASRRRDPDTQYF.

J is TRBJ2-6 and V is TRBV2; no reliable D call. The CDR3 loop spans 16 amino acids. V lost 1 base and J lost 0, with 7 bases in between. Germline V gene lookup returns CDR1 SNHLY and CDR2 FYNNEI. The CDR3 is CASSEVRFSGANVLTF. CDR3 nucleotide sequence: TGTGCCAGCAGTGAAGTCCGTTTCTCTGGGGCCAACGTCCTGACTTTC.